This TCR beta chain is from a study of T cells in Graves' hyperthyroidism and ophthalmopathy. Researchers amplified the TCR beta CDR3 regions from RNA transcripts. Using the HTBI primer set, a first-round RT-PCR was run on the TCR CDR3. In TCRdb, the multiplex PCR reads were re-called with MiXCR into one record per CDR3 protein. The table records a few hundred thousand distinct CDR3 sequences, approximately 16% of them present only once. Deletions cut 3 bases from V and 6 bases from J, with 15 bases between. This CDR3 spans 14 amino acids. Germline CDR1 DFQATT, CDR2 SNEGSKA (reference sequence). This clonotype was counted between two and nine times. A much larger clone sits a single nucleotide away, making a read error possible.

What was sequenced was blood. The receptor was derived from an older woman with Graves' ophthalmopathy. The V gene is TRBV20-1, the J gene TRBJ2-1, with TRBD2 as a possible D gene (5 bases). The CDR3 loop is CSASRARGINEQFF. CDR3 nucleotides: TGCAGTGCTAGTAGGGCAAGAGGGATCAATGAGCAGTTCTTC.